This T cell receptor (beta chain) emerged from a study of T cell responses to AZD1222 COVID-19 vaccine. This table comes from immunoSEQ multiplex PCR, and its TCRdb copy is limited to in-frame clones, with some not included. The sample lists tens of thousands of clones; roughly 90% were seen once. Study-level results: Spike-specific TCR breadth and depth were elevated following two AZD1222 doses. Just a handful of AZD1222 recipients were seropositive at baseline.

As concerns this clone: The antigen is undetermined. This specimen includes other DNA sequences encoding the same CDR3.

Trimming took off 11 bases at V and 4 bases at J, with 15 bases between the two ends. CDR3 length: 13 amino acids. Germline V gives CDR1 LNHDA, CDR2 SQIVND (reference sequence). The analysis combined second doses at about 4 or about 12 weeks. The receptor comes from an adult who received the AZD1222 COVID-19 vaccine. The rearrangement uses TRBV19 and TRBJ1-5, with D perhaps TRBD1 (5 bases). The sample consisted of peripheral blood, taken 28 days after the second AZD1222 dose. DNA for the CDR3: TGTGCCTCTCTAGGGAGGGGAAATCAGCCCCAGCATTTT. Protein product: CASLGRGNQPQHF.